This TCR beta chain stems from a study of human T cells and chemical hapten exposure. As for time point: pre-sensitization, week 0. Treatment indicated: therapeutic diphenylcyclopropenone sensitization with weekly scalp DPC. TCRdb re-analysed the RACE reads in MiXCR, keeping a single row per CDR3 protein. This sample has 65,000 to 70,000 distinct CDR3 sequences, with roughly 9.7% found just once. Trimming removed 5 bases from V and 6 bases from J, with 20 bases in between. Germline-derived CDR1 and CDR2 are SGHTA and FQGNSA. CDR3 length: 15 amino acids. Turning to this clonotype: As yet, its antigen is unknown.

Study-wide results and limits: No shift was seen in TCRs above 1 in 1000 frequency with DPC sensitization.

The receptor was isolated from a woman in her forties or fifties with alopecia areata. Some clones in this sample may be carry-over from other donors' samples. This chain connects TRBV7-2 to TRBJ2-7; D is unresolved. Here the sequenced sample was whole blood, taken in connection with sensitization to the hapten diphenylcyclopropenone (DPC). DNA for the CDR3: TGTGCCAGCAGCCGAATCCCCTCAGGTTTGGGCGAGCAGTACTTC. It translates to CASSRIPSGLGEQYF.